The 25 T cell receptor beta chains below come from one sample, sequenced in a study of shared T cell receptors in the human thymus. The assay was immunoSEQ multiplex PCR, and TCRdb's table has in-frame clones only and misses some. This sample has about 660,000 clones, with over 75% found just once. The data also belong to a second study, concerning human thymus T cells.

The sequenced sample was thymocytes. These receptors originate from a boy under three years old with a congenital heart defect.

Comment on this clone: One junction end does not reproduce the germline sequence, and a read error may be involved. This chain uses TRBV7-7 with TRBJ2-3, with 10 bases matching TRBD2. CDR3 length: 15 amino acids. Germline-derived CDR1 and CDR2 are SSHAT and FNYEAQ (reference sequence). The chain's CDR3 is CASSVAGGRRDTQYF. CDR3 coding DNA: TGTGCTAGCAGCGTAGCGGGAGGTCGGAGAGATACGCAGTATTTT.

The V and J genes are TRBV7-9 and TRBJ2-2, with TRBD1 as a possible D gene (6 bases). Germline V gene lookup returns CDR1 SEHNR and CDR2 FQNEAQ (reference sequence). CDR3 length: 18 residues. V was clipped by 2 bases and J by 1 base, with 17 bases between them. The CDR3 region has the DNA TGTGCCAGCAGCTTAATTGAGGGGGACGGACGGAACACCGGGGAGCTGTTTTTT. Translation gives CASSLIEGDGRNTGELFF.

The genes are TRBV27 and TRBJ2-1; TRBD2 matches 11 bases. V was pared by 6 bases and J by 4 bases, with 5 bases of the junction left unmatched. This CDR3 has 15 residues. CDR1 and CDR2 (germline): MNHEY, SMNVEV (reference sequence). CDR3 in DNA: TGTGCCAGCAGCAATACTAGCGGGAGTTACAATGAGCAGTTCTTC. Encoded protein: CASSNTSGSYNEQFF.

The chain has TRBV19 and TRBJ2-1; D gene uncertain. Trimming shortened V by 7 bases and J by 0 bases, and 10 bases separated the two germline ends. The CDR3 contains 14 residues. Germline V gene sequence: CDR1 LNHDA, CDR2 SQIVND (reference sequence). The CDR3 coding sequence is TGTGCCAGTAACGTGGCGGTCTCCTACAATGAGCAGTTCTTC. Translating gives CASNVAVSYNEQFF.

The genes are TRBV19 and TRBJ2-3; TRBD1 aligns across 7 bases. V was clipped by 8 bases and J by 4 bases; unmatched bases: 6. The CDR3 runs to 13 residues. Germline-derived CDR1 and CDR2 are LNHDA and SQIVND (reference sequence). The CDR3 DNA sequence: TGTGCCAGTTCGGCTCAGGGGGCAGATACGCAGTATTTT. Amino acid sequence: CASSAQGADTQYF.

This clone has just one count. The rearrangement uses TRBV7-3 and TRBJ2-1; 10 bases match TRBD2. Germline lookup yields CDR1 SGHTA and CDR2 FQGTGA. The CDR3 is 16 amino acids. J lost 8 bases, V lost 1 base, and 8 bases had no gene match. Written as DNA, the CDR3 is TGTGCCAGCAGCTTAATAGCTAGCGGGAGATCCGATGAGCAGTTCTTC. Translation: CASSLIASGRSDEQFF. Supplemented by reference TRBV7-3 and TRBJ2-1, the full variable domain reads GAGVSQTPSNKVTEKGKYVELRCDPISGHTALYWYRQSLGQGPEFLIYFQGTGAADDSGLPNDRFFAVRPEGSVSTLKIQRTERGDSAVYLCASSLIASGRSDEQFFGPGTRLTVL.

This chain joins TRBV28 and TRBJ2-3, with TRBD2 identical over 7 bases. The CDR3 has 11 residues. Unmatched junction bases numbered 3, after V lost 11 bases and J lost 4 bases. Germline V lookup: CDR1 MDHEN, CDR2 SYDVKM. CDR3: CACRGADTQYF. The CDR3 region has the DNA TGTGCCTGCCGGGGGGCAGATACGCAGTATTTT.

The chain is built from TRBV27 and TRBJ2-1, with a weak D call TRBD2 (6 bases). The CDR3 covers 13 residues. Germline lookup yields CDR1 MNHEY and CDR2 SMNVEV (reference sequence). Trimming left V 5 bases short and J 4 bases short, with 9 bases between. Here the CDR3 reads CASSISGYNEQFF. CDR3 bases: TGTGCCAGCAGTATTAGCGGATACAATGAGCAGTTCTTC.

This sequence joins TRBV9 and TRBJ2-3; 12 nucleotides line up with TRBD2. Germline V lookup: CDR1 SGDLS, CDR2 YYNGEE. The V gene end was trimmed by 4 bases and the J gene end by 2 bases; junction bases not matched to a gene: 8. The CDR3 sequence is 17 residues long. CDR3 DNA sequence: TGTGCCAGCAGCCTCGGACTAGCGGGACAACACACAGATACGCAGTATTTT. It specifies CASSLGLAGQHTDTQYF.

The rearrangement joins TRBV10-2 to TRBJ2-7; 10 nucleotides line up with TRBD2. The CDR3 consists of 14 residues. Unmatched junction bases numbered 5, after V lost 4 bases and J lost 5 bases. The germline gives CDR1 WSHSY, CDR2 SAAADI. CDR3 sequence reads: CASSARLAGDEQYF. The CDR3 coding sequence is TGCGCCAGCAGTGCTCGGCTAGCGGGAGACGAGCAGTACTTC.

This clone was observed once. The genes are TRBV7-2 and TRBJ1-5, with 8 positions matching TRBD1. With V trimmed by 1 base and J by 3 bases, 8 bases remained unmatched. CDR1 is SGHTA and CDR2 is FQGNSA in the germline V gene. The CDR3 length is 17 residues. The CDR3 nucleotides read TGTGCCAGCAGCTTAGGTGGGACAGGACGTATCAATCAGCCCCAGCATTTT. This codes for CASSLGGTGRINQPQHF.

This clone was recorded once. The J gene is TRBJ2-3, the V gene TRBV7-2; no reliable D call. V lost 3 bases and J 2 bases, leaving 21 bases between the germline ends. There are 18 residues in the CDR3. Germline lookup yields CDR1 SGHTA and CDR2 FQGNSA. The CDR3 region has the DNA TGTGCCAGCAGCTTCTCAGAGGCCCGAAACCTCTCCACAGATACGCAGTATTTT. Translation gives CASSFSEARNLSTDTQYF.

The rearrangement uses TRBV4-3 and TRBJ2-3; a possible D gene is TRBD2 (6 bases). Trimming shortened V by 8 bases and J by 4 bases, and 22 bases separated the two germline ends. Germline CDR1 reads LGHNA; CDR2 reads YSLEER. The CDR3 extends over 16 amino acids. CDR3 in amino acids: CASSGEAGGFADTQYF. Here the CDR3 DNA reads TGCGCCAGCTCGGGGGAGGCAGGTGGGTTTGCAGATACGCAGTATTTT.

This clone has more than one count but fewer than ten. The V call is TRBV18, the J call TRBJ1-5, with 9 bases that match TRBD1. The CDR3 loop spans 20 amino acids. Germline trimming cut 1 base from V and 1 base from J; bases unmatched to any gene: 14. Germline assignment: CDR1 KGHSH and CDR2 LQKENI. The CDR3, as DNA: TGTGCCAGCTCACCACGAGGGACAGGGCGGGGTAGAATAAGCAATCAGCCCCAGCATTTT. This encodes CASSPRGTGRGRISNQPQHF.

The chain employs TRBV5-3 and TRBJ1-5; TRBD1 is a possible D gene (5 bases). TRBV5-3 is known as an ORF, though its function is uncertain. Trimming left V 4 bases short and J 0 bases short, with 17 bases between. The CDR3 length is 17 residues. The CDR3 nucleotides are TGTGCCAGAAGCCCAAGATACAGGAAATATAGCAATCAGCCCCAGCATTTT. Translation: CARSPRYRKYSNQPQHF.

The chain combines TRBV7-2 with TRBJ2-2; possibly TRBD2 for D (5 bases). Germline values: CDR1 SGHTA, CDR2 FQGNSA. CDR3 length equals 13 residues. V lost 5 bases, J lost 6 bases, and 10 bases lay in between. CDR3 DNA sequence: TGTGCCAGCAGCCGTACGGAGGCCGGGGAGCTGTTTTTT. Translation: CASSRTEAGELFF.

The chain employs TRBV27 and TRBJ2-7; 12 bases map to TRBD2. The CDR3 length is 15 residues. Germline CDR1 MNHEY, CDR2 SMNVEV (reference sequence). V was pared by 5 bases and J by 4 bases, with 6 bases of the junction left unmatched. CDR3 DNA: TGTGCCAGCAGTACCCGACTAGCGGGGGATTACGAGCAGTACTTC. Amino acid sequence: CASSTRLAGDYEQYF.

The chain has TRBV5-6 and TRBJ2-5, with a weak D call TRBD1 (5 bases). The germline V and J ends were trimmed by 6 bases and 3 bases, with 18 bases remaining between them. Germline V gene data show CDR1 as SGHDT and CDR2 as YYEEEE. CDR3 length: 15 amino acids. CDR3 in amino acids: CASKRTGRAEETQYF. The CDR3 coding sequence is TGTGCCAGCAAACGAACAGGTAGGGCTGAAGAGACCCAGTACTTC.

This clone was recorded once. The chain employs TRBV7-9 and TRBJ1-1; 7 nucleotides match TRBD1. V was clipped by 5 bases and J by 1 base; unmatched bases: 10. The length of the CDR3 is 16 residues. CDR1 and CDR2 (germline): SEHNR, FQNEAQ (reference sequence). The CDR3 protein is CASSETGEAGNTEAFF. The CDR3 nucleotides are TGTGCCAGCAGCGAAACAGGGGAGGCGGGGAACACTGAAGCTTTCTTT.

A single count supports this clone. The chain joins TRBV29-1 to TRBJ2-7, with D maybe TRBD2 (6 bases). The CDR3 length is 16 residues. V lost 1 base and J lost 7, with 23 bases in between. Germline CDR1 reads SQVTM; CDR2 reads ANQGSEA. The CDR3 sequence: CSVEVTSPGGRGEQYF. CDR3 DNA: TGCAGCGTTGAAGTAACATCCCCAGGAGGCCGGGGGGAGCAGTACTTC.

The chain joins TRBV5-6 to TRBJ2-2; 10 positions match TRBD2. Germline loops: CDR1 SGHDT, CDR2 YYEEEE. The length of the CDR3 is 16 residues. V trimming: 3 bases; J trimming: 3 bases; junction bases outside the gene matches: 5. CDR3: CASSSLAGRYTGELFF. The CDR3 nucleotides read TGTGCCAGCAGCTCACTAGCGGGACGCTACACCGGGGAGCTGTTTTTT. Supplemented by reference TRBV5-6 and TRBJ2-2, the full variable domain reads DAGVTQSPTHLIKTRGQQVTLRCSPKSGHDTVSWYQQALGQGPQFIFQYYEEEERQRGNFPDRFSGHQFPNYSSELNVNALLLGDSALYLCASSSLAGRYTGELFFGEGSRLTVL.

This chain connects TRBV6-1 to TRBJ2-7, with 8 positions matching TRBD1. The CDR3 runs 14 residues. From germline, CDR1 is MNHNS and CDR2 SASEGT. V lost 7 bases, J lost 4 bases, and 9 bases stayed unmatched. CDR3 loop: CASKGETGAYEQYF. CDR3 DNA: TGTGCCAGCAAGGGCGAGACAGGGGCTTACGAGCAGTACTTC.

V is TRBV21-1 and J is TRBJ1-5. TRBV21-1 is assigned pseudogene status. The CDR3 is 18 amino acids. CDR3 in amino acids: CASSHSNPGKHGNQPQHF. The DNA of the CDR3 is TGTGCCAGCTCTCACTCGAATCCGGGAAAACATGGCAATCAGCCCCAGCATTTT.

The chain employs TRBV2 and TRBJ2-7; D may be TRBD1 (6 bases). V gave up 3 bases and J gave up 0 bases, with 15 bases separating them. The CDR3 runs to 16 residues. Germline assignment: CDR1 SNHLY and CDR2 FYNNEI. The CDR3 protein is CASSERTEQLSYEQYF. CDR3 nucleotide sequence: TGTGCCAGCAGTGAGAGGACAGAGCAACTCTCCTACGAGCAGTACTTC.

The gene calls are TRBV7-2 and TRBJ2-7; 9 nucleotides align to TRBD2. V gave up 2 bases and J gave up 0 bases; unmatched junction bases: 2. The germline V gene has CDR1 SGHTA and CDR2 FQGNSA. This CDR3 is built from 15 residues. CDR3 region: CASSLLAGHSYEQYF. The CDR3 DNA follows: TGTGCCAGCAGCTTACTAGCGGGACACTCCTACGAGCAGTACTTC.